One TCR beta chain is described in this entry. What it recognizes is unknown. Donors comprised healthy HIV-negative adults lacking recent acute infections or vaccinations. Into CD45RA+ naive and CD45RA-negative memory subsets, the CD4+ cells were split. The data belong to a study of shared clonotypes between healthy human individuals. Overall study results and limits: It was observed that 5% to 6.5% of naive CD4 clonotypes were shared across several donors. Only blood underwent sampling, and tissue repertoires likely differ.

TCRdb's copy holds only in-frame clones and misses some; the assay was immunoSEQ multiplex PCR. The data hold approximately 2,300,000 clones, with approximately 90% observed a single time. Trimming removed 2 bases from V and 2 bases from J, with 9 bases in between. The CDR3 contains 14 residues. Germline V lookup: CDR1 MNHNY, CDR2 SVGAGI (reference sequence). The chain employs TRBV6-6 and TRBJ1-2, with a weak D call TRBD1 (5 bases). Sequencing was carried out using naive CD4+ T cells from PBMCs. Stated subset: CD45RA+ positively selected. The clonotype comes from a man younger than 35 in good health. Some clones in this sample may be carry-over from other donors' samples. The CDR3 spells CASSYGAENYGYTF. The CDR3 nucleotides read TGTGCCAGCAGTTACGGGGCAGAAAACTATGGCTACACCTTC.